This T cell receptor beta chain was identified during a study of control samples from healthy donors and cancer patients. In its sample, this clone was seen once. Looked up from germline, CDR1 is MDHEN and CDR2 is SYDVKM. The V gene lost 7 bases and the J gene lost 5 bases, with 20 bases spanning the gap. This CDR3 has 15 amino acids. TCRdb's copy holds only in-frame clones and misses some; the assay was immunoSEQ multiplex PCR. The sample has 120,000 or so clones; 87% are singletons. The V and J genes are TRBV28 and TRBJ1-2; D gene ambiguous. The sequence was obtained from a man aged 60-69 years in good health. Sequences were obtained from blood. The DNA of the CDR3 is TGTGCCAGCACCCAGGTGGACCGGCGTGGTTATGGCTACACCTTC. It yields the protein CASTQVDRRGYGYTF.